These 18 T cell receptor beta chains were all obtained from the same sample, sequenced in a study of blood T cell repertoires in COVID-19. Clones were sequenced by immunoSEQ multiplex PCR, and TCRdb holds only the in-frame ones, with some missing. Here the sample spans about 130,000 clones, around 78% being singletons. The sequenced sample consisted of peripheral blood. The origin of the receptors is a human donor in a cohort sampled during active COVID-19.

This clone came up many times. V usage is TRBV5-5 and J usage is TRBJ2-2, with a weak D call TRBD1 (6 bases). Trimming stripped 3 bases from V and 6 bases from J, with 15 bases between. The CDR3 spans 15 residues. Germline CDR1 reads SGHKS; CDR2 reads YYEKEE (reference sequence). The CDR3 region is CASSSIQGSAGELFF. The CDR3 DNA is TGTGCCAGCAGCTCAATACAGGGATCGGCCGGGGAGCTGTTTTTT.

The J gene is TRBJ1-2, the V gene TRBV15, with 8 bases matching TRBD1. The junction had 12 bases not matched to a gene; V was cut back by 1 base and J by 8 bases. Germline CDR1 and CDR2: LNHNV and YYDKDF (reference sequence). This CDR3 is 16 amino acids long. CDR3 protein: CATSRAPADRDVGYTF. As DNA, the CDR3 is TGTGCCACCAGCAGAGCGCCCGCGGACAGGGATGTCGGCTACACCTTC. Filled out from reference TRBV15 and TRBJ1-2, the complete variable domain reads DAMVIQNPRYQVTQFGKPVTLSCSQTLNHNVMYWYQQKSSQAPKLLFHYYDKDFNNEADTPDNFQSRRPNTSFCFLDIRSPGLGDTAMYLCATSRAPADRDVGYTFGSGTRLTVV.

This clone was picked up a small number of times. The chain uses TRBV18 and TRBJ2-5, with a possible D match to TRBD1 (6 bases). The CDR3 is made up of 14 amino acids. CDR1 and CDR2 from the germline V gene are KGHSH and LQKENI. V lost 3 bases and J lost 1, with 9 bases in between. The CDR3 DNA is TGTGCCAGCTCACCGACAGGTCGCCAAGAGACCCAGTACTTC. Translated, it gives CASSPTGRQETQYF.

The chain has TRBV7-8 and TRBJ2-7, with a possible D match to TRBD2 (5 bases). V lost 1 base, J lost 4 bases, and 20 bases lay in between. Per the germline V gene, CDR1 is SGHVS and CDR2 is FQNEAQ. The CDR3 is made up of 17 amino acids. CDR3 region: CASSLVPPLGVSYEQYF. In DNA, the CDR3 is TGTGCCAGCAGCTTAGTACCCCCTCTGGGAGTCTCTTACGAGCAGTACTTC.

The rearrangement joins TRBV2 to TRBJ1-2; 7 bases align to TRBD1. Germline V gene data show CDR1 as SNHLY and CDR2 as FYNNEI. The ends lost 7 bases at V and 4 bases at J; junction bases unmatched: 6. This CDR3 is 13 amino acids long. CDR3 DNA sequence: TGTGCCAGCAACGGACAGGCCTTCTATGGCTACACCTTC. Amino acids: CASNGQAFYGYTF.

The chain employs TRBV7-8 and TRBJ1-5; weak D call: TRBD1 (6 bases). Germline assignment: CDR1 SGHVS and CDR2 FQNEAQ. The CDR3 runs to 15 residues. V lost 6 bases and J lost 3, with 15 bases in between. CDR3: CASSTHRVDNQPQHF. The CDR3 nucleotides read TGTGCCAGCAGTACCCACAGGGTAGACAATCAGCCCCAGCATTTT. Full variable domain (rest looked up from reference TRBV7-8 and TRBJ1-5): GAGVSQSPRYKVAKRGQDVALRCDPISGHVSLFWYQQALGQGPEFLTYFQNEAQLDKSGLPSDRFFAERPEGSVSTLKIQRTQQEDSAVYLCASSTHRVDNQPQHFGDGTRLSIL.

This clone was found a few times. The chain links TRBV19 to TRBJ2-7; weak D call: TRBD2 (6 bases). This CDR3 has 13 amino acids. The germline gives CDR1 LNHDA, CDR2 SQIVND (reference sequence). V was shortened by 4 bases and J by 0 bases, with 7 bases between the two germline ends. The CDR3 region has the DNA TGTGCCAGTAGTACGCGGGACTCCTACGAGCAGTACTTC. The encoded protein is CASSTRDSYEQYF.

In this sample, this clone turned up a few times. The J gene is TRBJ1-6, the V gene TRBV3-1 (or the pseudogene TRBV3-2), with a possible D match to TRBD1 (6 bases). Trimming removed 4 bases from V and 13 bases from J, with 14 bases in between. The CDR3 is made up of 13 amino acids. CDR1 is LGHDT and CDR2 is YNNKEL in the germline V gene (reference sequence). This CDR3 reads CASSRSDSTPLHF. The CDR3 nucleotides are TGTGCCAGCAGCCGCTCGGACAGCACGCCCCTCCACTTT.

The gene calls are TRBV7-2 and TRBJ1-1; D is uncertain. V shed 4 bases and J shed 3 bases, with 9 bases lying between them. There are 13 residues in the CDR3. Per the germline V gene, CDR1 is SGHTA and CDR2 is FQGNSA. CDR3 in amino acids: CASSSSGYTEAFF. As DNA, the CDR3 is TGTGCCAGCAGCTCTTCGGGATACACTGAAGCTTTCTTT.

This clone was observed a handful of times. The rearrangement links TRBV6-1 to TRBJ1-2; 11 bases match TRBD1. Germline assignment: CDR1 MNHNS and CDR2 SASEGT. The CDR3 loop spans 16 amino acids. The V gene end was trimmed by 4 bases and the J gene end by 2 bases; junction bases not matched to a gene: 6. The CDR3 DNA sequence: TGTGCCAGCAGTGCTCTCCGGGACAGGGGGAACTATGGCTACACCTTC. Its translation: CASSALRDRGNYGYTF.

The V and J genes are TRBV5-1 and TRBJ1-6, with D perhaps matching TRBD1 (5 bases). Trimming took 6 bases from V and 3 from J, leaving 13 bases between them. The CDR3 contains 15 residues. Germline V CDR1 and CDR2: SGHRS, YFSETQ. The CDR3 DNA reads as TGCGCCAGCACCCCAGTAGGGGTCTATAATTCACCCCTCCACTTT. Translated: CASTPVGVYNSPLHF. The full variable domain, with the rest looked up from reference TRBV5-1 and TRBJ1-6, is KAGVTQTPRYLIKTRGQQVTLSCSPISGHRSVSWYQQTPGQGLQFLFEYFSETQRNKGNFPGRFSGRQFSNSRSEMNVSTLELGDSALYLCASTPVGVYNSPLHFGNGTRLTVT.

This clone showed up just once. The gene calls are TRBV5-1 and TRBJ2-7; 8 bases align to TRBD1. Germline lookup yields CDR1 SGHRS and CDR2 YFSETQ. The length of the CDR3 is 15 residues. V shed 3 bases and J 0 bases; nucleotides not matched to a gene: 5. CDR3 coding DNA: TGCGCCAGCAGCTCAGACAGGGGCCTCTCCTACGAGCAGTACTTC. Encoded protein: CASSSDRGLSYEQYF.

This clone was seen only once. The V and J genes are TRBV7-9 and TRBJ1-2; TRBD1 might be the D (5 bases). This CDR3 is 15 amino acids long. V was pared by 5 bases and J by 0 bases, with 13 bases between. Germline V gives CDR1 SEHNR, CDR2 FQNEAQ (reference sequence). CDR3 protein: CASSPRTPTNYGYTF. As DNA, the CDR3 is TGTGCCAGCAGCCCAAGGACACCAACTAACTATGGCTACACCTTC.

The sample holds a few counts of this clone. This chain links TRBV30 with TRBJ2-5, with D possibly being TRBD1 (5 bases). The CDR3 runs 13 residues. Deletions cut 8 bases from V and 5 bases from J, with 18 bases between. CDR1 is GTSNPN and CDR2 is SVGIG in the germline V gene (reference sequence). The CDR3 DNA is TGTGCCACTACCGACAGTGGCGGTGAGACCCAGTACTTC. Translating it yields CATTDSGGETQYF.

V and J are TRBV9 and TRBJ2-5; D is uncertain. The length of the CDR3 is 14 residues. V was pared by 0 bases and J by 3 bases, with 9 bases between. Germline V gives CDR1 SGDLS, CDR2 YYNGEE. In DNA, the CDR3 is TGTGCCAGCAGCGTAGGGGTGAGGAAAGAGACCCAGTACTTC. This translates into CASSVGVRKETQYF.

This clone is a singleton in its sample. The CDR3 region has the DNA TGTGCCAGCAGCCTTTTGGACAGGGGGAACACTGAAGCTTTCTTT. Its translation is CASSLLDRGNTEAFF. The V call is TRBV3-1 (or the pseudogene TRBV3-2), the J call TRBJ1-1; 9 bases align to TRBD1. The CDR3 covers 15 residues. V was clipped by 4 bases and J by 1 base; unmatched bases: 4. Germline CDR1 is LGHDT and CDR2 is YNNKEL (reference sequence).

V and J are TRBV28 and TRBJ1-5; D is unresolved. Trimming stripped 8 bases from V and 3 bases from J, with 32 bases between. Per germline, CDR1 MDHEN and CDR2 SYDVKM. This CDR3 spans 20 amino acids. The CDR3 nucleotides are TGTGCCAGCCGCCTGGGTCCGGTGCGGGTTTCTGACGGATCCAATCAGCCCCAGCATTTT. It codes for CASRLGPVRVSDGSNQPQHF.

This clone was observed a few times. V usage is TRBV7-2 and J usage is TRBJ1-5; D not certain. V lost 7 bases to trimming and J lost 2 bases, with 15 bases between them. CDR1 and CDR2 from the germline V gene are SGHTA and FQGNSA. The CDR3 has 15 residues. The CDR3 protein is CASTGSPGGNQPQHF. CDR3 coding DNA: TGTGCCAGCACGGGGTCGCCGGGTGGCAATCAGCCCCAGCATTTT.